This T cell receptor beta chain stems from a study of beta chain features in type 1 diabetes. Findings and limits, study-wide: Whatever favoring of shorter templates PCR might show would apply equally to patients and controls. Junctions at VDJ sites from type 1 diabetes patients had fewer insertions and more deletions. cDNA-based reads could over-represent cells with high TCR expression.

For this clone: Its antigen is unidentified.

CDR1 is LGHNT and CDR2 is FRNRAP in the germline V gene. The trim removed 6 bases at V and 1 base at J, leaving 10 bases unmatched. The length of the CDR3 is 16 residues. The investigators reverse transcribed all of the isolated RNA, so they sequenced expressed TCRB transcripts. The protocol was immunoSEQ multiplex PCR, while the TCRdb copy is restricted to in-frame clones and leaves out a portion. The table records some 150,000 clones, less than 11% of them present only once. The sequencing sample was made of naive CD4+ T cells from blood. V usage is TRBV12-5 and J usage is TRBJ2-3, with TRBD2 matching over 7 bases. This clonotype originated in a man aged 18 to 29 in good health. The chain's CDR3 is CASGSGGLWGTDTQYF. The CDR3 coding sequence is TGTGCTAGTGGCTCCGGGGGGTTGTGGGGCACAGATACGCAGTATTTT. Variable domain in full (rest from reference TRBV12-5 and TRBJ2-3): DARVTQTPRHKVTEMGQEVTMRCQPILGHNTVFWYRQTMMQGLELLAYFRNRAPLDDSGMPKDRFSAEMPDATLATLKIQPSEPRDSAVYFCASGSGGLWGTDTQYFGPGTRLTVL.